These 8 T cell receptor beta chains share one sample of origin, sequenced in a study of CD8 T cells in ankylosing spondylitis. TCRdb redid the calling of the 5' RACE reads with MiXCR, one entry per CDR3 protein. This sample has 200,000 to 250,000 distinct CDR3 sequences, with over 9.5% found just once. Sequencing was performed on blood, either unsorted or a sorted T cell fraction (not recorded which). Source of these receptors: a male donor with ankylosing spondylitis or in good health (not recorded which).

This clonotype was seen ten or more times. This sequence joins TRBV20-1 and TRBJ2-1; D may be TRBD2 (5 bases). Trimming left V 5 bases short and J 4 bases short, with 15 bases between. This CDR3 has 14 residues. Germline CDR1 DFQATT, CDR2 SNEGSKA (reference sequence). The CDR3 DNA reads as TGCAGTGCTCTGCAGACGCGGGTGTACAATGAGCAGTTCTTC. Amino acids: CSALQTRVYNEQFF.

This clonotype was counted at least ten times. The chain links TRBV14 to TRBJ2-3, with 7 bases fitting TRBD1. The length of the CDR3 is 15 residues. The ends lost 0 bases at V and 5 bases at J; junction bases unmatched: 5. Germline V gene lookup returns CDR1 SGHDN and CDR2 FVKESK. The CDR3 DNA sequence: TGTGCCAGCAGCCAAGAGAGGGGGCTGGGAGATACGCAGTATTTT. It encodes CASSQERGLGDTQYF.

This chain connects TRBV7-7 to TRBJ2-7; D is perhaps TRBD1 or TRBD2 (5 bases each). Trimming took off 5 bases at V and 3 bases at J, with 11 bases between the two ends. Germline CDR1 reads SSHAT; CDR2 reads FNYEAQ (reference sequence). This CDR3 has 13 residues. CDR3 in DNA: TGTGCCAGCAGCCCGGGACGGAACTACGAGCAGTACTTC. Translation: CASSPGRNYEQYF. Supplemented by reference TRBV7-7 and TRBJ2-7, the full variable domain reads GAGVSQSPRYKVTKRGQDVTLRCDPISSHATLYWYQQALGQGPEFLTYFNYEAQPDKSGLPSDRFSAERPEGSISTLTIQRTEQRDSAMYRCASSPGRNYEQYFGPGTRLTVT.

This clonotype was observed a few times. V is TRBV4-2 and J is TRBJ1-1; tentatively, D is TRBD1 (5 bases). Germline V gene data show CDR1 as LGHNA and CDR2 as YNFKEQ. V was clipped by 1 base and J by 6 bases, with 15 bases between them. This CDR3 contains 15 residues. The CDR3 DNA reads TGTGCCAGCAGCCAAGGCGAAGGGCGGGACGCTGAAGCTTTCTTT. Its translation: CASSQGEGRDAEAFF.

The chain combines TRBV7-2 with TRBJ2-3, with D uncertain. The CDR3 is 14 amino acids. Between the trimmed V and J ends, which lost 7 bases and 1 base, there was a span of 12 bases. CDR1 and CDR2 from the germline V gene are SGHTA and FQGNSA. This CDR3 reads CASMGISGTDTQYF. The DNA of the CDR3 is TGTGCCAGCATGGGTATTAGTGGCACAGATACGCAGTATTTT.

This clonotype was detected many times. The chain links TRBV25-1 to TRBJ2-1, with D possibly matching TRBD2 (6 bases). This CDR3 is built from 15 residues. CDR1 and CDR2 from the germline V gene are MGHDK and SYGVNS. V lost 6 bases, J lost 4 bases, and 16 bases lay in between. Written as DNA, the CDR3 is TGTGCCAGCAGCCTACCGGGACTGCATTACAATGAGCAGTTCTTC. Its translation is CASSLPGLHYNEQFF. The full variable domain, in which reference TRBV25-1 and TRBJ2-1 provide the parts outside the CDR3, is EADIYQTPRYLVIGTGKKITLECSQTMGHDKMYWYQQDPGMELHLIHYSYGVNSTEKGDLSSESTVSRIRTEHFPLTLESARPSHTSQYLCASSLPGLHYNEQFFGPGTRLTVL.

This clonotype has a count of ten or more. The CDR3 is CASSLAGANNEQFF. The CDR3, as DNA: TGTGCCAGCAGTTTGGCGGGGGCCAACAATGAGCAGTTCTTC. The rearrangement links TRBV12-3 or TRBV12-4 to TRBJ2-1; tentative D call: TRBD2 (7 bases). The length of the CDR3 is 14 residues. The V gene lost 3 bases and the J gene lost 5 bases, with 11 bases spanning the gap.

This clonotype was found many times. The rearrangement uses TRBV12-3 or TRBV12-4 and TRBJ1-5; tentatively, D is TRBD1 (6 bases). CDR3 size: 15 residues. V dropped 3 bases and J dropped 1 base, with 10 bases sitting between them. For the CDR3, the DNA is TGTGCCAGCAGTTTCGGGGGGCGAAGCAATCAGCCCCAGCATTTT. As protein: CASSFGGRSNQPQHF.